This T cell receptor beta chain was documented in a study of monozygotic twins with inflammatory bowel disease. Germline assignment: CDR1 SGHRS and CDR2 YFSETQ. The CDR3 consists of 17 residues. cDNA synthesis was performed in eight separate reactions for each sample. After re-calling the 5' RACE reads, TCRdb lists one entry per CDR3 protein, DNA absent. This sample's table reports roughly 140,000 distinct CDR3 sequences. Input material: blood. The sequence came from a human donor with ulcerative colitis or Crohn's disease, or a healthy co-twin of an affected twin (not recorded which). The rearrangement joins TRBV5-1 to TRBJ2-7; the D gene TCRdb calls, TRBD1, cannot be checked with no DNA. The CDR3 here is CASSLEGAPTPSYEQYF.